This entry lists 24 T cell receptor beta chains sequenced from one sample in a study of beta chain features in type 1 diabetes. For these TCRs, the target antigens are not known. Study-wide results and caveats: For Type 1 diabetes patients, all four CD4+ subsets carried TCRB CDR3s that were moderately but significantly shorter.

Expressed TCRB transcripts were sequenced because the isolated RNA had all been reverse transcribed beforehand. Method: immunoSEQ multiplex PCR; TCRdb's copy keeps in-frame clones and lacks some. Altogether 630,000 or so clones are present, about 14% being singletons, with the ten largest covering roughly 0.04%. The sequencing input was naive CD4+ T cells from blood. These TCRs come from a man between 18 and 29 years old with type 1 diabetes.

The chain has TRBV4-2 and TRBJ2-3, with D unclear. Trimming took off 1 base at V and 2 bases at J, with 13 bases between the two ends. The CDR3 has 16 amino acids. Germline lookup yields CDR1 LGHNA and CDR2 YNFKEQ. CDR3 coding DNA: TGTGCCAGCAGCCAAGGCGTCGGCGTCCCCACAGATACGCAGTATTTT. Encoded protein: CASSQGVGVPTDTQYF.

This clone was found a few times. This chain uses TRBV4-1 with TRBJ2-2, with 7 positions matching TRBD1. CDR1 and CDR2 from the germline V gene are MGHRA and YSYEKL. Trimming removed 3 bases from V and 2 bases from J; junction bases left unmatched: 9. CDR3 size: 17 residues. The CDR3 DNA reads TGCGCCAGCAGCCAGAGGGGCGACAGGGTTAACACCGGGGAGCTGTTTTTT. Its protein product is CASSQRGDRVNTGELFF.

This chain joins TRBV30 and TRBJ1-6, with D perhaps matching TRBD1 (6 bases). The V gene's germline CDR1 is GTSNPN and CDR2 SVGIG (reference sequence). Trimming took off 2 bases at V and 11 bases at J, with 28 bases between the two ends. The CDR3 has 18 amino acids. CDR3 sequence: CAWSPSLGGEGEGPPLHF. The CDR3 region has the DNA TGTGCCTGGAGTCCCTCTTTAGGGGGAGAGGGAGAAGGTCCACCCCTCCACTTT.

This clone was detected only a few times. At one of its ends the junction is not consistent with the germline gene, which may arise from a read error. The CDR3 DNA follows: TGCAGCGTCGAAGCGACAGGGGGCGAGACTGAAGCTTTCTTT. It is translated as CSVEATGGETEAFF. This chain joins TRBV29-1 and TRBJ1-1, with 10 nucleotides matching TRBD1. CDR1 and CDR2 (germline): SQVTM, ANQGSEA. The CDR3 covers 14 residues.

The chain joins TRBV9 to TRBJ2-1; D is unclear. Germline CDR1 SGDLS, CDR2 YYNGEE. The ends were cut back, 0 bases at V and 3 bases at J, with 7 bases in the middle. This CDR3 has 14 residues. The CDR3 sequence is CASSVGVDYNEQFF. DNA of the CDR3: TGTGCCAGCAGCGTAGGGGTGGACTACAATGAGCAGTTCTTC.

This clone turned up a few times. This chain uses TRBV18 with TRBJ1-1; 12 bases agree with TRBD1. J lost 4 bases, V lost 0 bases, and 6 bases had no gene match. The CDR3 has 17 residues. Germline-derived CDR1 and CDR2 are KGHSH and LQKENI. CDR3 sequence reads: CASSPPGTGGMGTEAFF. The CDR3 DNA is TGTGCCAGCTCACCACCCGGGACAGGGGGCATGGGCACTGAAGCTTTCTTT.

This clone was seen more than once but under ten times. CDR3 bases: TGTGCCTGGAGTGCAGTGGTCCCCTACGAGCAGTACTTC. Amino acid sequence: CAWSAVVPYEQYF. J is TRBJ2-7 and V is TRBV30, with D unresolved. V was cut by 1 base and J by 2 bases, with 9 bases left in between. This CDR3 is built from 13 residues. Germline-derived CDR1 and CDR2 are GTSNPN and SVGIG (reference sequence).

This clone was seen only a few times. The chain links TRBV2 to TRBJ2-2, with TRBD1 matching over 7 bases. The germline gives CDR1 SNHLY, CDR2 FYNNEI. The CDR3 length is 17 residues. The V segment lost 5 bases and the J segment 0 bases; nucleotides outside the gene matches: 9. The CDR3 coding sequence is TGTGCCAGCAGTCAAGACAGGGTACCAACGAACACCGGGGAGCTGTTTTTT. This gives the protein CASSQDRVPTNTGELFF.

The genes are TRBV5-6 and TRBJ2-1; D is unresolved. Trimming left V 0 bases short and J 3 bases short, with 7 bases between. Germline V gene data show CDR1 as SGHDT and CDR2 as YYEEEE. The CDR3 is made up of 14 amino acids. CDR3 loop: CASSLGRFYNEQFF. The CDR3, as DNA: TGTGCCAGCAGCTTGGGGCGGTTCTACAATGAGCAGTTCTTC.

The chain employs TRBV29-1 and TRBJ2-1; 8 nucleotides match TRBD1. The trim removed 6 bases at V and 13 bases at J, leaving 5 bases unmatched. Germline assignment: CDR1 SQVTM and CDR2 ANQGSEA. CDR3 length: 10 residues. In nucleotides, the CDR3 is TGCAGCGTGCTCGGACAGGGACAGTTCTTC. It translates to CSVLGQGQFF.

The table lists this clone with a few counts. The chain combines TRBV9 with TRBJ2-6; 7 bases fit TRBD1. The germline gives CDR1 SGDLS, CDR2 YYNGEE. The junction had 7 bases not matched to a gene; V was cut back by 1 base and J by 6 bases. The CDR3 is 16 amino acids. The CDR3 DNA is TGTGCCAGCAGCGTAATACCAGGGGGAGAGGCCAACGTCCTGACTTTC. Translating gives CASSVIPGGEANVLTF. The variable domain in full, with the rest retrieved from reference TRBV9 and TRBJ2-6, is DSGVTQTPKHLITATGQRVTLRCSPRSGDLSVYWYQQSLDQGLQFLIQYYNGEERAKGNILERFSAQQFPDLHSELNLSSLELGDSALYFCASSVIPGGEANVLTFGAGSRLTVL.

This clone came up a few times. The chain uses TRBV7-2 and TRBJ1-2; TRBD1 matches 7 bases. This CDR3 has 15 amino acids. V shed 0 bases, J shed 6 bases, and the junction held 7 bases outside the gene matches. Germline CDR1 reads SGHTA; CDR2 reads FQGNSA. CDR3 coding DNA: TGTGCCAGCAGCTTAGCGTGGGGACAGAAAAATGGCTACACCTTC. It specifies CASSLAWGQKNGYTF.

There are a few counts of this clone. The chain carries TRBV30 and TRBJ2-7; TRBD2 aligns across 7 bases. J gave up 4 bases and V 0 bases, and 15 bases lay outside the gene matches. The CDR3 runs 17 residues. Germline CDR1 is GTSNPN and CDR2 is SVGIG (reference sequence). CDR3 DNA sequence: TGTGCCTGGAGTGTAAAGGGAGGGCAGGGTGTACGGTACGAGCAGTACTTC. Translating it yields CAWSVKGGQGVRYEQYF. Full variable domain (outside the CDR3, taken from reference TRBV30 and TRBJ2-7): SQTIHQWPATLVQPVGSPLSLECTVEGTSNPNLYWYRQAAGRGLQLLFYSVGIGQISSEVPQNLSASRPQDRQFILSSKKLLLSDSGFYLCAWSVKGGQGVRYEQYFGPGTRLTVT.

With respect to this clone: Additional DNA sequences in this sample encode the identical CDR3. In DNA, the CDR3 is TGTGCCAGCAGTCCGGGACAGGGGTCCACTGAAGCTTTCTTT. Amino acids: CASSPGQGSTEAFF. The chain recombines TRBV25-1 with TRBJ1-1; 10 nucleotides align to TRBD1. Per the germline V gene, CDR1 is MGHDK and CDR2 is SYGVNS. Trimming removed 5 bases from V and 4 bases from J; junction bases left unmatched: 4. CDR3 length: 14 amino acids. Combining the CDR3 with reference TRBV25-1 and TRBJ1-1 gives the whole variable domain EADIYQTPRYLVIGTGKKITLECSQTMGHDKMYWYQQDPGMELHLIHYSYGVNSTEKGDLSSESTVSRIRTEHFPLTLESARPSHTSQYLCASSPGQGSTEAFFGQGTRLTVV.

This clone appeared a few times. V and J are TRBV19 and TRBJ1-2; D gene unclear. CDR1 and CDR2 from the germline V gene are LNHDA and SQIVND (reference sequence). V was pared by 1 base and J by 4 bases, with 16 bases between. The CDR3 covers 16 residues. The DNA for the CDR3 is TGTGCCAGTAGTATAGGATCCGCGGTGGTGTCCTATGGCTACACCTTC. This encodes CASSIGSAVVSYGYTF.

This clone has only a few counts. The chain employs TRBV2 and TRBJ1-2, with D possibly matching TRBD1 (5 bases). The CDR3 spans 13 residues. Per germline, CDR1 SNHLY and CDR2 FYNNEI. The V end lost 8 bases, the J end lost 5 bases, and 15 bases lay between the germline ends. CDR3 bases: TGTGCCAGCGTGCTAGACAGATATTATGGCTACACCTTC. It encodes CASVLDRYYGYTF.

A few counts support this clone. The chain carries TRBV7-6 and TRBJ1-4; D unclear. V was cut by 5 bases and J by 7 bases, with 17 bases left in between. The CDR3 runs to 15 residues. The germline CDR1 and CDR2 sequences are SGHVS and FNYEAQ. The CDR3: CASSPVARPSEKLFF. CDR3 DNA: TGTGCCAGCAGCCCCGTCGCCAGGCCCTCTGAAAAACTGTTTTTT. The whole variable domain, remainder taken from reference TRBV7-6 and TRBJ1-4, is GAGVSQSPRYKVTKRGQDVALRCDPISGHVSLYWYRQALGQGPEFLTYFNYEAQQDKSGLPNDRFSAERPEGSISTLTIQRTEQRDSAMYRCASSPVARPSEKLFFGSGTQLSVL.

This clone was found a few times. This chain uses TRBV6-5 with TRBJ2-3, with D perhaps TRBD2 (5 bases). The germline CDR1 and CDR2 sequences are MNHEY and SVGAGI. With 4 bases removed from V and 2 bases from J, the gap between germline ends came to 13 bases. The CDR3 is 15 residues long. As DNA, the CDR3 is TGTGCCAGCAGTTCGACGGGCGGGTTCACAGATACGCAGTATTTT. Its translation: CASSSTGGFTDTQYF.

This clone was counted a few times. The chain joins TRBV6-5 to TRBJ2-6; no definite D call. Germline assignment: CDR1 MNHEY and CDR2 SVGAGI. Trimming left V 6 bases short and J 2 bases short, with 11 bases between. The CDR3 has 15 amino acids. CDR3 residues: CASRLHGAGANVLTF. The CDR3 nucleotides are TGTGCCAGCAGACTACATGGGGCTGGGGCCAACGTCCTGACTTTC.

A few counts support this clone. The J gene is TRBJ2-3, the V gene TRBV5-4, with D perhaps TRBD2 (5 bases). The CDR3 extends over 15 amino acids. V gave up 4 bases and J gave up 6 bases, with 18 bases separating them. Germline CDR1 and CDR2: SGHNT and YYREEE (reference sequence). CDR3 nucleotide sequence: TGTGCCAGCAGCCCGGACTGGAGTGTGGCTGATACGCAGTATTTT. Its protein is CASSPDWSVADTQYF.

The chain combines TRBV29-1 with TRBJ1-1; D remains ambiguous. Trimming stripped 6 bases from V and 2 bases from J, with 13 bases between. From germline, CDR1 is SQVTM and CDR2 ANQGSEA. The CDR3 sequence is 13 residues long. CDR3 loop: CSVGWAGNTEAFF. CDR3 bases: TGCAGCGTGGGGTGGGCTGGAAACACTGAAGCTTTCTTT.

V usage is TRBV5-4 and J usage is TRBJ2-1; 7 nucleotides agree with TRBD2. The V gene end was trimmed by 4 bases and the J gene end by 0 bases; junction bases not matched to a gene: 7. Per the germline V gene, CDR1 is SGHNT and CDR2 is YYREEE (reference sequence). The CDR3 length is 16 residues. The CDR3 spells CASSAGGTYSYNEQFF. As DNA, the CDR3 is TGTGCCAGCAGCGCCGGGGGGACCTACTCCTACAATGAGCAGTTCTTC.

The V call is TRBV10-2, the J call TRBJ2-7; 9 bases line up with TRBD2. Trimming removed 8 bases from V and 4 bases from J; junction bases left unmatched: 12. Germline CDR1 and CDR2: WSHSY and SAAADI. This CDR3 is 15 amino acids long. The CDR3: CASQAGLAGMYEQYF. As DNA, the CDR3 is TGCGCCAGCCAGGCGGGCCTAGCGGGAATGTACGAGCAGTACTTC.

The chain recombines TRBV29-1 with TRBJ2-3, with 8 bases aligning to TRBD2. The CDR3 totals 13 residues. V gave up 7 bases and J gave up 1 base; unmatched junction bases: 4. CDR1 and CDR2 (germline): SQVTM, ANQGSEA. CDR3 sequence (DNA): TGCAGCGCCCGGGGGGGCGGCACAGATACGCAGTATTTT. Translation gives CSARGGGTDTQYF.